This T cell receptor (beta chain) derives from a study of T cells in women clearing cervical HPV infection (dated by TCRdb to between 2017 and 2018). With respect to the entire study: Cases were about 25 women with histologically confirmed HPV16-related CIN3 or worse, including 2 invasive cancers. Blood from cases was drawn at the visit where the lesion was first identified, while blood from controls was drawn once the infection was no longer detected. The 20 to 25 controls were women who cleared a single incident HPV16 infection within 12 months without developing precancer or cancer. In the parent cohort, roughly 10,000 women aged 18 or older were enrolled in Guanacaste, Costa Rica, during about 1993 to 1995 and were followed for seven years. Since HLA typing was available for only a few women, HLA type could not be ruled out as a confounder. As quality controls, five blinded duplicates were added to each group, bringing the total to 60 or so samples made up of some 50 participants and approximately 10 replicates. Cases and controls were matched on year of sample collection and on age within five years. Among cases, blood sampling came a median of almost 150 days after lesion detection, with an interquartile range of roughly 90 to 230 days. The exploratory proof-of-principle case-control study was nested within the Guanacaste HPV Natural History Study in Costa Rica and compared TCR repertoires across cervical HPV16 outcomes. Cases had a median age of approximately 35 years compared with approximately 41 for controls, and baseline characteristics showed no significant differences between the groups. Overall study results and their limits: T-cell numbers per sample were unknown, so richness differences could reflect varying T-cell content rather than repertoire biology. Random forest classifiers that combined richness and V gene abundances separated cases from controls with an estimated AUC of around 0.83. Whether associations preceded infection or resulted from infection could not be shown with the cross-sectional design, and effector/memory subsets and HPV-specific T cells were not isolated. CIN3+ cases had significantly higher TCR repertoire richness than controls across sequencing depths, but evenness did not differ between the groups. Lower TRBV6-7 relative abundance was observed in cases than in controls (about 0.1% versus 0.15%; Bonferroni P = 0.0008).

Every participant had a single incident cervical HPV16 infection, and women with prevalent HPV16 infections were excluded. Cervical HPV DNA was detected by MY09/MY11 PCR, and genotyping was performed by dot-blot hybridization. Fifteen mL of heparinized blood were centrifuged, and the buffy coat was split into aliquots, frozen at -30 degrees C, and then kept at -80 degrees C. QIAGEN kits were used to extract genomic DNA from the buffy coat specimens. Reading the germline V gene gives CDR1 SGHAT and CDR2 FQNNGV. Spanning cysteine to phenylalanine, the CDR3 consists of 15 amino acids. Only the CDR3 bases that were read are kept: 36 of them, in frame from base 1. Germline trimming amounts to 5 bases on V and 8 bases on J, with 6 as the count of junction bases outside the gene matches. Using the immunoSEQ assay, multiplex PCR amplified TCR beta CDR3 regions from an average of approximately 1,200 ng of genomic DNA per sample. The assay corrected primer bias using a complete synthetic TCR repertoire to establish an amplification baseline. The amplicons were sequenced using the Illumina platform. The authors' analysis ran thus. Error correction of the sequences involved clustering with frequency ratios plus a modified nearest-neighbor algorithm, after which the sequences were analyzed in the immunoSEQ Analyzer using IMGT gene definitions. At each rarefaction depth, TCR richness and evenness were averaged across 20 rarefaction repeats, and any sample with fewer sequences than the depth was left out. Wilcoxon rank sum tests with FDR correction were used to compare relative abundances of V, D and J genes between the groups. An intraclass correlation of approximately 96% for TCR richness and an average of about 77% across some 69 gene segments were obtained from the blinded duplicates. What TCRdb holds here is the immuneACCESS table cut down to in-frame rearrangements. Part of the clones is not present; checked against another copy, under half of the missing clones reflect an unresolved V gene, and the others are unexplained. V, J and clone size are those of that table, while D and trimming were read from the DNA. This sample's table lists approximately 34,000 clones. The top ten hold 1.4% of the sample.

As concerns this clone: Its antigen is currently not known. The sequenced fragment ends 3 residues before the CDR3 boundary, so the rest is inferred from the germline J gene.

This clonotype was sampled from a woman between 18 and 70 years old with a cervical HPV16 infection that either progressed to CIN3+ or cleared (not recorded which). In this chain, TRBV11-2 is recombined with TRBJ2-1; 13 bases in the middle match TRBD2. The specimen sequenced was blood buffy coat. The CDR3 protein: CASSQLAGGIDEQFF. The sequenced part of the CDR3 DNA is TGTGCCAGCAGCCAACTAGCGGGGGGGATTGATGAG.